The 16 T cell receptor beta chains given below trace back to one sample, sequenced in a study of early T cells in non-severe SARS-CoV-2 infection. TCRdb analysed the 5' RACE reads with MiXCR anew, one entry per CDR3 protein. The repertoire holds 32,000 or so distinct CDR3 sequences, about 6.3% seen once, with about 5.5% in the top ten. Sequencing was performed on whole blood. These TCRs come from an adult who was a healthcare worker with PCR-confirmed SARS-CoV-2 infection or an uninfected control (not recorded which).

The rearrangement uses TRBV12-3 or TRBV12-4 and TRBJ1-5; D is uncertain. CDR3 length: 13 amino acids. V lost 3 bases and J 7 bases, leaving 10 bases between the germline ends. In nucleotides, the CDR3 is TGTGCCAGCAGTTTGGGGTTAAGCCAGCCCCAGCATTTT. Its translation: CASSLGLSQPQHF.

This clonotype came up many times. The chain links TRBV12-3 or TRBV12-4 to TRBJ2-1; 9 nucleotides match TRBD1. This CDR3 is built from 14 residues. J lost 7 bases, V lost 4 bases, and 5 bases had no gene match. CDR3 in amino acids: CASSSRTGVNEQFF. CDR3 nucleotide sequence: TGTGCCAGCAGTTCTAGGACAGGGGTGAATGAGCAGTTCTTC.

The chain has TRBV10-1 and TRBJ2-2; D not certain. The germline gives CDR1 WNHNN, CDR2 SYGVQD (reference sequence). The CDR3 extends over 13 amino acids. The V end lost 3 bases, the J end lost 0 bases, and 2 bases lay between the germline ends. In DNA, the CDR3 is TGCGCCAGCAGTGACACGAACACCGGGGAGCTGTTTTTT. Its protein product is CASSDTNTGELFF.

There are a few counts of this clonotype. In nucleotides, the CDR3 is TGTGCCACCAAACCCAGGGTCGTCTCCTACGAGCAGTACTTC. This sequence encodes CATKPRVVSYEQYF. This chain joins TRBV2 and TRBJ2-7; a weak D match, TRBD1 (5 bases). The CDR3 length is 14 residues. The V gene lost 10 bases and the J gene lost 0 bases, with 16 bases spanning the gap. Germline values: CDR1 SNHLY, CDR2 FYNNEI.

The chain links TRBV7-8 to TRBJ2-2; the D gene is possibly TRBD2 (5 bases). CDR3 length equals 14 residues. CDR1 and CDR2 (germline): SGHVS, FQNEAQ. Trimming took 2 bases from V and 5 from J, leaving 9 bases between them. DNA for the CDR3: TGTGCCAGCAGCTTACGTCGAGGGACCGGGGAGCTGTTTTTT. Translated, it gives CASSLRRGTGELFF.

This clonotype was counted at least ten times. The chain has TRBV20-1 and TRBJ2-1, with 14 bases matching TRBD2. This CDR3 spans 14 amino acids. The V segment lost 3 bases and the J segment 10 bases; nucleotides outside the gene matches: 5. CDR1 is DFQATT, CDR2 SNEGSKA, per germline (reference sequence). The CDR3 spells CSASWTSGRREQFF. The CDR3 DNA follows: TGCAGTGCTAGTTGGACTAGCGGGAGGAGGGAGCAGTTCTTC.

This clonotype was observed a few times. The V call is TRBV5-1, the J call TRBJ1-4; 7 nucleotides match TRBD1. Unmatched junction bases numbered 3, after V lost 4 bases and J lost 3 bases. The CDR3 is made up of 14 amino acids. CDR1 and CDR2 (germline): SGHRS, YFSETQ. In DNA form, the CDR3 reads TGCGCCAGCAGCACAGGGGAGGCTAATGAAAAACTGTTTTTT. The encoded protein is CASSTGEANEKLFF.

This clonotype was seen a few times. The gene calls are TRBV29-1 and TRBJ2-1, with D maybe TRBD2 (5 bases). The germline CDR1 and CDR2 sequences are SQVTM and ANQGSEA. The V and J ends lost 1 base and 8 bases respectively, with 15 bases between them. There are 14 residues in the CDR3. The CDR3 here is CSVEGLPPLDEQFF. CDR3 coding DNA: TGCAGCGTTGAAGGACTACCACCCCTTGATGAGCAGTTCTTC.

This clonotype has ten or more counts. The CDR3 region has the DNA TGCGCCAGCAAGGCACCATACACCGGGGAGCTGTTTTTT. Protein sequence: CASKAPYTGELFF. The chain combines TRBV5-1 with TRBJ2-2; D is unresolved. The CDR3 sequence is 13 residues long. V gave up 6 bases and J gave up 3 bases, with 9 bases separating them. Germline V gene lookup returns CDR1 SGHRS and CDR2 YFSETQ. The full variable domain, its missing parts supplied by reference TRBV5-1 and TRBJ2-2, is KAGVTQTPRYLIKTRGQQVTLSCSPISGHRSVSWYQQTPGQGLQFLFEYFSETQRNKGNFPGRFSGRQFSNSRSEMNVSTLELGDSALYLCASKAPYTGELFFGEGSRLTVL.

As for this clonotype: This may arise from a read error, as a much more abundant clone is one base away. V gene TRBV7-9 combines with J gene TRBJ1-4, with TRBD1 matching over 7 bases. The germline CDR1 and CDR2 sequences are SEHNR and FQNEAQ (reference sequence). This CDR3 comprises 15 residues. DNA of the CDR3: TGTGCCAGCAGCCCGCCTTCAGGGGGTCAGGGAAAACTGTCTTTT. Its translation: CASSPPSGGQGKLSF.

This clonotype appeared once. Sequence at one end of the junction differs from germline and may be a read error. The chain employs TRBV10-2 and TRBJ1-1; 9 bases agree with TRBD1. The CDR3 contains 13 residues. The V gene's germline CDR1 is WSHSY and CDR2 SAAADI. CDR3 nucleotide sequence: TGCGCCGGCAGTCGGGGACAGGGCACTGAAGCTTTCTTT. Translated: CAGSRGQGTEAFF.

This clonotype came up a few times. The chain links TRBV12-3 or TRBV12-4 to TRBJ1-1, with D possibly matching TRBD1 (5 bases). Trimming took off 2 bases at V and 10 bases at J, with 11 bases between the two ends. This CDR3 has 12 residues. The CDR3 nucleotides are TGTGCCAGCAGTTTAAGTGGGGCGGTAGCTTTCTTT. Encoded protein: CASSLSGAVAFF.

The rearrangement links TRBV27 to TRBJ1-4; no clear D. The CDR3 is 13 residues long. Looked up from germline, CDR1 is MNHEY and CDR2 is SMNVEV (reference sequence). V was trimmed by 6 bases and J by 13 bases, leaving 18 bases between them. CDR3 nucleotide sequence: TGTGCCAGCAGGGGGAGCGGCAATTCCGTACTGTTTTTT. It is translated as CASRGSGNSVLFF. Drawing the rest from reference TRBV27 and TRBJ1-4, the complete variable domain is EAQVTQNPRYLITVTGKKLTVTCSQNMNHEYMSWYRQDPGLGLRQIYYSMNVEVTDKGDVPEGYKVSRKEKRNFPLILESPSPNQTSLYFCASRGSGNSVLFFGSGTQLSVL.

At least ten counts were recorded for this clonotype. V gene TRBV14 combines with J gene TRBJ2-2, with TRBD2 matching over 10 bases. J was trimmed by 4 bases and V by 4 bases; bases with no gene match: 6. Germline lookup yields CDR1 SGHDN and CDR2 FVKESK. CDR3 size: 16 residues. Written as DNA, the CDR3 is TGTGCCAGCAGCCGCCGGCTAGCGGGAGCCACCGGGGAGCTGTTTTTT. This gives the protein CASSRRLAGATGELFF.

A few counts support this clonotype. The genes are TRBV12-3 or TRBV12-4 and TRBJ2-5, with D perhaps TRBD1 (5 bases). The V gene lost 2 bases and the J gene lost 2 bases, with 12 bases spanning the gap. The CDR3 length is 15 residues. CDR3 loop: CASSLLDTEQETQYF. CDR3 coding DNA: TGTGCCAGCAGTTTATTGGACACCGAACAAGAGACCCAGTACTTC.

This clonotype was seen repeatedly, ten times or more. The J gene is TRBJ2-7, the V gene TRBV20-1; 10 positions match TRBD2. The length of the CDR3 is 14 residues. V was pared by 5 bases and J by 4 bases, with 8 bases of the junction left unmatched. Germline loops: CDR1 DFQATT, CDR2 SNEGSKA (reference sequence). CDR3 amino acids: CSAYTETSGYEQYF. The CDR3 DNA reads TGCAGTGCTTATACGGAGACTAGCGGGTACGAGCAGTACTTC.